This TCR beta chain was obtained from a study of OX40 agonist ivuxolimab in advanced cancers. Background on the whole study: Ivuxolimab, which targeted the costimulatory receptor OX40 (CD134), was an agonistic, fully human IgG2 monoclonal antibody. Intravenous ivuxolimab was administered to patients every 2 weeks at six dose levels: 0.01, 0.1, 0.3, 1.5, 3 and 10 mg/kg. Of the roughly 52 patients in dose escalation, 19 had hepatocellular carcinoma, about 15 had melanoma, 9 had renal cell carcinoma and 9 had head and neck cancer. The dose-escalation cohort was over 70% male with a mean age of roughly 62 years, ranging from roughly 20 to 80. Prior anti-PD-1, anti-PD-L1 or anti-CTLA-4 therapy was permitted, and approximately 40% of dose-escalation patients had received checkpoint inhibitors. Three dose-escalation patients achieved partial responses, one with hepatocellular carcinoma and two with cutaneous melanoma. The point of sequencing TCRbeta in the periphery was to test whether ivuxolimab changed TCR sequence diversity and drove clonal T-cell expansion. The paper covers the monotherapy dose-escalation part of the phase I ivuxolimab trial, which included N ≈ 50 patients. General findings and caveats noted by the study authors: Low levels of normalized T-cell clonal expansion were also seen in some nonresponding patients. Antigen specificity was not determined for the clonally expanded peripheral T cells. Partial responders in the 0.1-3.0 mg/kg groups had among the lowest normalized peripheral clonal expansion, especially among CD8+ T cells. At doses of 0.1 to 3.0 mg/kg, clonal expansion of both CD4+ and CD8+ blood T cells was observed from baseline to week 6. On average, CD8+ T cells showed more expanded clones than CD4+ T cells after ivuxolimab.

This clone was detected once. Its antigen has not been determined. No base quality values were provided; no much bigger clone lies one nucleotide off. The trial excluded patients who had a history of autoimmune disease or who were on systemic immunosuppression. Peripheral blood for TCR sequencing was collected from all dose cohorts at baseline, on cycle 4 day 1, and on cycle 7 day 1. The samples were taken from a phase I, first-in-human, multicenter, open-label dose-escalation trial of ivuxolimab. The trial enrolled adults with locally advanced or metastatic head and neck squamous cell, hepatocellular, melanoma or renal cell carcinoma. Before TCR sequencing, CD4+ T cells and CD8+ T cells from peripheral blood were sorted into separate populations. To sequence the TCRbeta CDR3 region, genomic DNA was isolated from the sorted cells. The immunoSEQ Assay was used to sequence the TCRbeta CDR3 regions. Not all clones reach the TCRdb copy of this immuneACCESS table, which keeps in-frame sequences only. Checked studies attribute under half of the gap to unresolved V genes and leave the rest unexplained. This sample gives over 45,000 clones in total; about 83% of them show up just once. In total, the top ten clones hold approximately 2.8% of the sample.

CDR1 and CDR2, per the germline V gene (reference sequence), are MNHNY and SVGAGI. Ends trimmed: V by 2 bases, J by 0 bases; bases unmatched to a gene: 3. The CDR3 has 15 amino acids, counting the end cysteine and phenylalanine. CDR3 DNA only is kept here, 45 bases in frame from base 1. The V and J segments used are TRBV6-6 and TRBJ1-2; 7 bases in the middle match TRBD1. The sequences come from CD4+ or CD8+ T cells sorted from blood, collected in a trial of the OX40 agonist ivuxolimab. This TCR was sampled from an adult with an advanced solid tumor such as melanoma, head and neck, liver or kidney cancer. The CDR3 amino acid sequence is: CASSYGGQANYGYTF. The nucleotide sequence reads TGTGCCAGCAGTTACGGAGGACAGGCTAACTATGGCTACACCTTC.